Listed below are T cell receptor beta chains from one sample, sequenced in a study of blood T cell repertoires in COVID-19. The table came from immunoSEQ multiplex PCR; TCRdb's copy has only in-frame clones and leaves some out. The table records around 270,000 clones, approximately 89% of them present only once. Sequenced input: PBMCs or T cells enriched from blood (not recorded which). Source of these receptors: a woman aged 40 to 50 who had been exposed to COVID-19. CDR3s include the opening cysteine and the closing phenylalanine or tryptophan. D genes are given only for firm matches. A row's size may be missing; if present it is once, few, many or a size class.

D gene	V gene	J gene	clone size	CDR3 DNA	CDR3 protein
-	TRBV18	TRBJ1-5	once	TGTGCCAGCTCCCCAATCGGTTTCGGTCAGCCCCAGCATTTT	CASSPIGFGQPQHF
TRBD1	TRBV6-5	TRBJ1-1	-	TGTGCCAGCAGTTCGGACAGGGTAAATAAGGACACTGAAGCTTTCTTT	CASSSDRVNKDTEAFF
-	TRBV2	TRBJ1-1	-	TGTGCCAGCAAAGTATTCGGCACTGAAGCTTTCTTT	CASKVFGTEAFF
TRBD1	TRBV30	TRBJ2-7	-	TGTGCCTTACAGGGGGGCCCCTACGAGCAGTACTTC	CALQGGPYEQYF
-	TRBV9	TRBJ2-2	-	TGTGCCAGCAGCGATCTGGGGGGACCCACCGGGGAGCTGTTTTTT	CASSDLGGPTGELFF
-	TRBV28	TRBJ1-4	-	TGTGCCAGCAGATACCGGGATTTTAATGAAAAACTGTTTTTT	CASRYRDFNEKLFF
-	TRBV11-1	TRBJ1-1	-	TGTGCCAGCAGCTTAGGCAACTCGAACACTGAAGCTTTCTTT	CASSLGNSNTEAFF
-	TRBV4-2	TRBJ2-3	-	TGTGCCAGCAGCCAAGATTCTAGCGGCACAGATACGCAGTATTTT	CASSQDSSGTDTQYF
-	TRBV19	TRBJ1-3	-	TGTGCCAGTAGGGAGGGGCTAGGAGGAAACACCATATATTTT	CASREGLGGNTIYF
TRBD2	TRBV18	TRBJ2-2	-	TGTGCCAGCTCTCCGACTAGCCGAACCGGGGAGCTGTTTTTT	CASSPTSRTGELFF
-	TRBV5-1	TRBJ2-2	once	TGTGCCAGCAGCTTAATCAGGACAGTTCCAACCGGGGAGCTGTTTTTT	CASSLIRTVPTGELFF
-	TRBV27	TRBJ1-2	-	TGTGCCAGCAGTTTAAGTTGGCAAGTTTATGGCTACACCTTC	CASSLSWQVYGYTF
-	TRBV10-3	TRBJ1-4	-	TGTGCCATCAGTGAGTCCCAAGGGGATAATGAAAAACTGTTTTTT	CAISESQGDNEKLFF
-	TRBV9	TRBJ1-3	-	TGTGCCAGCAGCTTCCAGACAGGAGCTAACACCATATATTTT	CASSFQTGANTIYF
TRBD1	TRBV2	TRBJ1-2	-	TGTGCCAGCAGTGCCGCCGGGACAGCTTACTATGGCTACACCTTC	CASSAAGTAYYGYTF
TRBD1	TRBV30	TRBJ2-1	-	TGTGCCTGGACAGGGGGCGGCTCCTACAATGAGCAGTTCTTC	CAWTGGGSYNEQFF
-	TRBV19	TRBJ1-5	-	TGTGCCAGTACATTAGGGGTCCAGGCTGATCAGCCCCAGCATTTT	CASTLGVQADQPQHF
TRBD1	TRBV2	TRBJ1-3	-	TGTGCCAGCAAACTAACAGGGGGCTCTGGAAACACCATATATTTT	CASKLTGGSGNTIYF